This is a list of T cell receptor beta chains from one sample in a study of cytomegalovirus exposure and HLA in healthy donors. The table came from immunoSEQ multiplex PCR; TCRdb's copy has only in-frame clones and leaves some out. The sample shows over 85,000 clones, approximately 80% of them seen only once. The sequenced sample was PBMCs. All receptors derive from a man aged 25 to 40 in good health and CMV-seropositive. The CDR3 runs from the conserved cysteine through the conserved F or W.

J	V	CDR3
TRBJ1-4	TRBV15	CATSRDRPGNEKLFF
TRBJ1-5	TRBV6-1	CASSEAPVAGPQHF
TRBJ2-2	TRBV30	CAWSGGVGGELFF
TRBJ2-7	TRBV2	CASRTGTYEQYF
TRBJ2-1	TRBV6-4	CASSALAGGRDEQFF
TRBJ2-3	TRBV27	CASSLLAGGFDTQYF
TRBJ1-1	TRBV15	CATSRDRGSRSGAFF
TRBJ2-7	TRBV4-1	CASSQDEGVNTYEQYF
TRBJ1-1	TRBV5-6	CASSVTGGGTEAFF
TRBJ2-1	TRBV5-5	CASSKEGGPYNEQFF
TRBJ2-2	TRBV19	CASSIGRGYTGELFF
TRBJ1-2	TRBV27	CASSISGQIYGYTF
TRBJ2-1	TRBV7-2	CASSEALSGAYNEQFF
TRBJ1-4	TRBV10-3	CAISERQGREKLFF
TRBJ1-2	TRBV6-6	CASSYSRQGIDYGYTF
TRBJ2-5	TRBV11-3	CASSFVRGQETQYF
TRBJ2-3	TRBV21-1	CASSSFCPGRRTDTQYF
TRBJ1-1	TRBV7-9	CASIFGRGEAFF
TRBJ1-2	TRBV25-1	CASSALDTGPAGEGGYTF
TRBJ2-1	TRBV18	CASSPRRSTASSYNEQFF
TRBJ2-1	TRBV14	CASSPRTSGHNEQFF
TRBJ2-3	TRBV2	CASCVNRLDTQYF
TRBJ2-3	TRBV5-5	CASSFRGAPYTDTQYF
TRBJ1-6	TRBV18	CASSPSPGQGESPLHF
TRBJ2-7	TRBV5-6	CASSFLAGRSYEQYF
TRBJ2-7	TRBV5-1	CASSPTGQNYEQYF
TRBJ2-2	TRBV18	CASSPQDYNTGELFF
TRBJ1-6	TRBV6-5	CASSYSGTGASPLHF
TRBJ1-3	TRBV5-1	CASSLASGTGNTIYF
TRBJ1-1	TRBV4-1	CASSQTGNTEAFF
-	TRBV2	CASSDIGAPISYEQYF
TRBJ2-3	TRBV13	CASSIRASGTDTQYF
TRBJ1-1	TRBV15	CATSRAADTEAFF
TRBJ2-7	TRBV30	CAWSPTGDYEQYF
TRBJ2-3	TRBV29-1	CSVGMRGFSTDTQYF
TRBJ1-1	TRBV27	CASSWATRDTEAFF
TRBJ1-3	TRBV7-9	CASSLVGADYGNTIYF
-	TRBV19	CASSGRTGVEQYF
TRBJ2-4	TRBV5-6	CASSQQDREENIQYF
TRBJ2-1	TRBV12-2	CASRQGGGGSYNEQFF
-	TRBV27	CASSPGIYEQYF
TRBJ2-3	TRBV25-1	CASSEGLGTDTQYF
TRBJ2-3	TRBV19	CASSPRDSGTDTQYF
TRBJ1-1	TRBV19	CASSIEAMNTEAFF
TRBJ2-1	TRBV11-3	CASSLPGQGFGYEQFF
TRBJ2-6	TRBV7-3	CASSLRLAGGPFSGANVLTF
TRBJ2-3	TRBV4-3	CASSQVAGGRTDTQYF
TRBJ1-1	TRBV28	CASSTGNRNTEAFF
TRBJ1-2	TRBV10-1	CASDRVGGYTF
TRBJ2-5	TRBV7-6	CASSFELAGGETQYF
TRBJ1-2	TRBV10-2	CASSESAGQGYGYTF
TRBJ2-5	TRBV6-6	CASTQSWGLGGAQYF
TRBJ1-1	TRBV21-1	CASSKAVDGPGAFF
TRBJ2-3	TRBV7-2	CASSLSVPAGGGDTQYF
TRBJ2-5	TRBV4-1	CASSQGAGGWETQYF
TRBJ1-1	TRBV18	CASSPQQGSGSEAFF
TRBJ1-2	TRBV18	CASSPGQIYGYTF
TRBJ2-1	TRBV19	CASSKVHPYNEQFF
TRBJ2-7	TRBV27	CASSFEGGGYEQYF